The clone carrying this T cell receptor beta chain was found a few times. What it binds is not known. The CDR3 spans 16 residues. The germline CDR1 and CDR2 sequences are MNHEY and SMNVEV (reference sequence). Trimming removed 6 bases at V and 3 bases at J, with 17 bases between. TCRdb independently ran MiXCR on the multiplex PCR reads; one entry per CDR3 protein. The sample holds approximately 190,000 distinct CDR3 sequences, about 32% seen once. The record originates from a study of breast tumors, draining lymph nodes, adjacent tissues. Study-wide results and caveats: Tumors had less TCR diversity than lymph nodes, more than nontumor tissue. Data fit most tumor T cells coming from lymph node, expanding in tumor. Luminal-like breast cancer showed significantly higher tumor–nontumor repertoire similarity than basal-like. Data only fit, rather than demonstrated, lymph node origin of most tumor T cells.

Axillary draining lymph nodes of breast cancer patients supplied the node samples. This TCR derives from a female donor with breast cancer. Some clones in this sample may be carry-over from other donors' samples. V gene TRBV27 combines with J gene TRBJ2-2; no clear D. The specimen was axillary lymph node tissue. The CDR3 region has the DNA TGTGCCAGCAGAAGAGCACTGGGTGGAGACACCGGGGAGCTGTTTTTT. Its translation: CASRRALGGDTGELFF.